This T cell receptor beta chain is from a study of blood T cell repertoires in COVID-19. Germline V CDR1 and CDR2: SGHAT, FQNNGV. Trimming removed 3 bases from V and 9 bases from J; junction bases left unmatched: 9. This CDR3 comprises 15 residues. In the source study's methods: Cell counts per sample came from amplifying reference gene primers. Assay used: immunoSEQ multiplex PCR; TCRdb lists only in-frame clones, some missing. V and J calls and clone size are given by that table; D and trimming were obtained from the DNA. This sample has approximately 450,000 clones, with roughly 87% found just once.

The specimen was PBMCs or T cells enriched from blood (not recorded which). The gene calls are TRBV11-2 and TRBJ2-3, with 10 bases that match TRBD2. The sequence derives from a young woman with acute COVID-19. CDR3 nucleotides: TGTGCCAGCAGCTTTATACTAGCGGGGCATGGAACGCAGTATTTT. Protein sequence: CASSFILAGHGTQYF. The entire variable domain, with the rest obtained from reference TRBV11-2 and TRBJ2-3, is as follows: EAGVAQSPRYKIIEKRQSVAFWCNPISGHATLYWYQQILGQGPKLLIQFQNNGVVDDSQLPKDRFSAERLKGVDSTLKIQPAKLEDSAVYLCASSFILAGHGTQYFGPGTRLTVL.